The sequence of this T cell receptor (beta chain) was determined in a study of T-cell reconstitution after alpha-beta-depleted transplantation in children. Study-wide results and caveats: Several hundred graft clones that had expanded were reportedly the source of alpha-beta T cells about two months after transplant. After transplant, high TCRbeta diversity at day 60 in some patients arose from surviving recipient T cells and thymic progenitors.

Unique molecular identifiers were incorporated when the TCRbeta library was constructed. Each CDR3 protein is one row after TCRdb ran MiXCR on the PCR reads. The top ten clones hold about a quarter of a sample with about 260,000 distinct CDR3 sequences, 11% of them seen once. J gave up 8 bases and V 7 bases, and 9 bases lay outside the gene matches. CDR3 length equals 14 residues. CDR1 WSHSY and CDR2 SAAADI come from the germline V gene. This clonotype has a count of ten or more. Its antigen is as yet unknown. V and J are TRBV10-2 and TRBJ2-1; 9 bases agree with TRBD2. This sample comprised peripheral blood, obtained 180 days after TCRalphabeta/CD19-depleted stem cell transplant. The clonotype comes from a male patient between 2 and 15 years old who had a stem cell transplant for chronic granulomatous disease, so the T cells may come from the graft donor. CDR3 DNA sequence: TGCGCCAGCACCGGCAAACGCGGGAGGGATGAGCAGTTCTTC. Its translation: CASTGKRGRDEQFF.